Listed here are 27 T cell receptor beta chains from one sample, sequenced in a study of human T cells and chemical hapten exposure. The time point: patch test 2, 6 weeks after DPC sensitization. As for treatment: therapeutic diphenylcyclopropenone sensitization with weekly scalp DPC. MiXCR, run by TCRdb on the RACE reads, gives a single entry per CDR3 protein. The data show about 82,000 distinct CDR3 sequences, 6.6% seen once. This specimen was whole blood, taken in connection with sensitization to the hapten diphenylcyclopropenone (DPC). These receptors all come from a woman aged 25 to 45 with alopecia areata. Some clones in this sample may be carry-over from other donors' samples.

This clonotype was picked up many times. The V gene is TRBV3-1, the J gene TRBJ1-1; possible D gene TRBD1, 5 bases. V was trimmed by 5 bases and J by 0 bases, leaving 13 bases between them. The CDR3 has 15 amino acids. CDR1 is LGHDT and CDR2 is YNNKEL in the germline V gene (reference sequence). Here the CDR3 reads CASSFEGTVNTEAFF. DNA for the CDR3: TGTGCCAGCAGCTTCGAAGGGACGGTGAACACTGAAGCTTTCTTT. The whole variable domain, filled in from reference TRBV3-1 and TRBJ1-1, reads DTAVSQTPKYLVTQMGNDKSIKCEQNLGHDTMYWYKQDSKKFLKIMFSYNNKELIINETVPNRFSPKSPDKAHLNLHINSLELGDSAVYFCASSFEGTVNTEAFFGQGTRLTVV.

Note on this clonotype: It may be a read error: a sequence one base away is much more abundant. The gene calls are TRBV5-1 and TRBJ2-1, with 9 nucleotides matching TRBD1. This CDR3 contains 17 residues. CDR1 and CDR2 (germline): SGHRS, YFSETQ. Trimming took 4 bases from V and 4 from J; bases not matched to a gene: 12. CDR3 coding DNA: TGCGCCAGCAGCGAACAGGGGGCTGCCGTGGGATACAATGAGCAGTTCTTC. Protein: CASSEQGAAVGYNEQFF. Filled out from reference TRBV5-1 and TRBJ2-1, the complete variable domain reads KAGVTQTPRYLIKTRGQQVTLSCSPISGHRSVSWYQQTPGQGLQFLFEYFSETQRNKGNFPGRFSGRQFSNSRSEMNVSTLELGDSALYLCASSEQGAAVGYNEQFFGPGTRLTVL.

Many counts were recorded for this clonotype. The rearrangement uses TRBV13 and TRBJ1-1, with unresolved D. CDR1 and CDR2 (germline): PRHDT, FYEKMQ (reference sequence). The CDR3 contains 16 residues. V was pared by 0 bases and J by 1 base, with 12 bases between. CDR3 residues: CASSLGGSSSNTEAFF. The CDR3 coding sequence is TGTGCCAGCAGCTTAGGGGGCAGCTCCTCGAACACTGAAGCTTTCTTT.

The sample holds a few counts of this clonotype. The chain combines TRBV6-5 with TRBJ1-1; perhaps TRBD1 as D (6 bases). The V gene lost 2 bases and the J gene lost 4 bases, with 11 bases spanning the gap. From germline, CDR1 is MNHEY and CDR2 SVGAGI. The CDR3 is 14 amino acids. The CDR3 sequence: CASSYQGYGTEAFF. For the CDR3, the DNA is TGTGCCAGCAGTTACCAGGGGTATGGCACTGAAGCTTTCTTT.

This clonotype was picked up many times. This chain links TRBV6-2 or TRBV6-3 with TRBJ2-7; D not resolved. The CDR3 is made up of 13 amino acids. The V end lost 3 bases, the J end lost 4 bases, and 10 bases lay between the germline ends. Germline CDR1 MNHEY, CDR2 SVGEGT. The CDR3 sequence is CASSYDMGYEQYF. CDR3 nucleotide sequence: TGTGCCAGCAGTTATGATATGGGATACGAGCAGTACTTC.

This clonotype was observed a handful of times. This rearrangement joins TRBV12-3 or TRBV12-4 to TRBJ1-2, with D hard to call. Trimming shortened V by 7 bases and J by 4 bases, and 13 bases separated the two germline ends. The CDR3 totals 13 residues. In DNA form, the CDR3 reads TGTGCCAGCACCGTACAGAAAACCTATGGCTACACCTTC. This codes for CASTVQKTYGYTF.

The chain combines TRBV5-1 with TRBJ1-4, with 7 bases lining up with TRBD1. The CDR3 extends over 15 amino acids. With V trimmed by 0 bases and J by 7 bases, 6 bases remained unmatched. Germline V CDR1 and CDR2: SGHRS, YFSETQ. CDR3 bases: TGCGCCAGCAGCTTGGACAGGGGCGGGCGTGAAAAACTGTTTTTT. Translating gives CASSLDRGGREKLFF.

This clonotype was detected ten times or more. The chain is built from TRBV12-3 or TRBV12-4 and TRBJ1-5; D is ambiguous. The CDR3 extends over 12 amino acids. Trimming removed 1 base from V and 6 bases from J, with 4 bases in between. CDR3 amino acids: CASSLGVQPQHF. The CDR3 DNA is TGTGCCAGCAGTTTAGGGGTTCAGCCCCAGCATTTT.

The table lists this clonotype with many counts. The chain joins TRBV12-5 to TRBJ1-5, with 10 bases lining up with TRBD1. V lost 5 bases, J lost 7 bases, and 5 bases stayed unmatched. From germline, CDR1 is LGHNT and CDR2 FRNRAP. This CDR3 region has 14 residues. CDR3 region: CASGPGQGDQPQHF. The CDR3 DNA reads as TGTGCTAGTGGTCCCGGACAGGGGGACCAGCCCCAGCATTTT.

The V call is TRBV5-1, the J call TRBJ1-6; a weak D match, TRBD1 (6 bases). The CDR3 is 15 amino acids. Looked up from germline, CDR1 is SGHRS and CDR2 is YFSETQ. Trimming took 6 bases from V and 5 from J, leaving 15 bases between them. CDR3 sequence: CASTPGTLDNSPLHF. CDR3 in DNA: TGCGCCAGCACTCCCGGGACATTGGATAATTCACCCCTCCACTTT.

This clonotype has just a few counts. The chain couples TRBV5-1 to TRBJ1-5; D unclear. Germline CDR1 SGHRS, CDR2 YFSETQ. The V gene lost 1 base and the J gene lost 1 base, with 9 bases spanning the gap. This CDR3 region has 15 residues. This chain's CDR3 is CASSLTVGSNQPQHF. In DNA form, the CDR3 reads TGCGCCAGCAGCTTGACGGTGGGAAGCAATCAGCCCCAGCATTTT. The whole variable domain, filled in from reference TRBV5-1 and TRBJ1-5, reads KAGVTQTPRYLIKTRGQQVTLSCSPISGHRSVSWYQQTPGQGLQFLFEYFSETQRNKGNFPGRFSGRQFSNSRSEMNVSTLELGDSALYLCASSLTVGSNQPQHFGDGTRLSIL.

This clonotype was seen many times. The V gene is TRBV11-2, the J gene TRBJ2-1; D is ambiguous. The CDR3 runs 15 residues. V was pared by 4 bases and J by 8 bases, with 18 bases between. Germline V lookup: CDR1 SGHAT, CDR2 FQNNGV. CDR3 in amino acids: CASSSTRSSPHEQFF. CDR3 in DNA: TGTGCCAGCAGCTCAACCCGTAGTAGCCCCCATGAGCAGTTCTTC.

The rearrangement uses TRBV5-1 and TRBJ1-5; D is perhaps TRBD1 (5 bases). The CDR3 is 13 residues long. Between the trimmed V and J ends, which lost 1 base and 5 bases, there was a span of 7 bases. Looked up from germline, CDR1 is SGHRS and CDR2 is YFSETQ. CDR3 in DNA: TGCGCCAGCAGCTTGTGGGGGGATCAGCCCCAGCATTTT. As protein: CASSLWGDQPQHF.

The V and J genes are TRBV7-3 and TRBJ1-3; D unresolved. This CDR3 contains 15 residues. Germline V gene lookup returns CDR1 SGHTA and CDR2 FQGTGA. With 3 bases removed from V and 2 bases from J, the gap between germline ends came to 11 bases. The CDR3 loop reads CASSFSGQAGNTIYF. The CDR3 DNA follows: TGTGCCAGCAGCTTTTCGGGTCAGGCTGGAAACACCATATATTTT.

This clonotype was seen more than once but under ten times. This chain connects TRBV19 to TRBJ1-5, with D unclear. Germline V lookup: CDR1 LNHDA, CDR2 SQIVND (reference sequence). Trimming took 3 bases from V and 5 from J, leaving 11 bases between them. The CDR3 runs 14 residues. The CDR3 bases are TGTGCCAGTAGTATGGGTAGGGAGGATCAGCCCCAGCATTTT. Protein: CASSMGREDQPQHF.

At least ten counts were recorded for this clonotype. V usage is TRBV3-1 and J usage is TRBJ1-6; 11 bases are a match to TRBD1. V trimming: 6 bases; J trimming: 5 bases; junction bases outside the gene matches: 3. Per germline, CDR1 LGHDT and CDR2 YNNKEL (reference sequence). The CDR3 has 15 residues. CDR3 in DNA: TGTGCCAGCAGACCGGGACAGGGGGATAATTCACCCCTCCACTTT. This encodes CASRPGQGDNSPLHF.

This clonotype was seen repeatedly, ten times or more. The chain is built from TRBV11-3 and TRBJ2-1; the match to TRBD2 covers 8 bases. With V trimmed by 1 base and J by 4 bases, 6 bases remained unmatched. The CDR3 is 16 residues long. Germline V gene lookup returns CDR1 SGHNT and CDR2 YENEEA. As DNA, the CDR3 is TGTGCCAGCAGCTTAGTAAGCGGGGGCCCTTACAATGAGCAGTTCTTC. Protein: CASSLVSGGPYNEQFF. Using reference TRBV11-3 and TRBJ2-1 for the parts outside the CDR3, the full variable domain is EAGVVQSPRYKIIEKKQPVAFWCNPISGHNTLYWYLQNLGQGPELLIRYENEEAVDDSQLPKDRFSAERLKGVDSTLKIQPAELGDSAVYLCASSLVSGGPYNEQFFGPGTRLTVL.

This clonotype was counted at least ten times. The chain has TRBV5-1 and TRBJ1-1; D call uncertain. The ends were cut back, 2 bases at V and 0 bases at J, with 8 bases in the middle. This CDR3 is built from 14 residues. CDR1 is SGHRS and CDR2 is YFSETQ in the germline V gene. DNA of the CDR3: TGCGCCAGCAGCTTTGGCAGCCTGAACACTGAAGCTTTCTTT. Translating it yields CASSFGSLNTEAFF.

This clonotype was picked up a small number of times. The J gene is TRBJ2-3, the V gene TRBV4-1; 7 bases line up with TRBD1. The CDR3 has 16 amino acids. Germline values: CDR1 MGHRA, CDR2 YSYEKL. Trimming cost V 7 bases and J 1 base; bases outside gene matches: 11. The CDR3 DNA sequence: TGCGCCAGCACCCATTTCCCGCAGGGGGGCACAGATACGCAGTATTTT. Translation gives CASTHFPQGGTDTQYF.

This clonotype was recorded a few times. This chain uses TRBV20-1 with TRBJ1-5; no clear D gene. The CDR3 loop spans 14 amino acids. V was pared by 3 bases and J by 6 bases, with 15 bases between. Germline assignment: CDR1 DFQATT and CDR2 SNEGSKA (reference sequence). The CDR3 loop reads CSASKGLISQPQHF. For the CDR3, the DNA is TGCAGTGCTAGTAAGGGCTTGATTAGTCAGCCCCAGCATTTT.

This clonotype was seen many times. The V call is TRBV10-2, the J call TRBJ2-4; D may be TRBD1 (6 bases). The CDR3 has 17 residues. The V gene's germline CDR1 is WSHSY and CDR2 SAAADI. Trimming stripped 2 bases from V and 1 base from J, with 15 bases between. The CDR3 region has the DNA TGCGCCAGCAGTGAGGCGCACGTACAGGGTGCCAAAAACATTCAGTACTTC. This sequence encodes CASSEAHVQGAKNIQYF.

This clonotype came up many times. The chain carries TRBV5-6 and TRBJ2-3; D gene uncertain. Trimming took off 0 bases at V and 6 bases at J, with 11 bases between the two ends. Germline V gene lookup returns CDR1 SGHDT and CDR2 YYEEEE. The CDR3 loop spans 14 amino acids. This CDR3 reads CASSLVGHPDTQYF. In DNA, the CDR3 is TGTGCCAGCAGCTTGGTTGGGCACCCCGATACGCAGTATTTT.

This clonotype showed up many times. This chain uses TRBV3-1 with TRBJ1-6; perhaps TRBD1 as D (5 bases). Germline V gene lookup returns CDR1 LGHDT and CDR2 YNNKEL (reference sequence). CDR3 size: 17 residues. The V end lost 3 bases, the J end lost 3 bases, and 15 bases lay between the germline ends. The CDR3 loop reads CASSQASGGIYNSPLHF. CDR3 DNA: TGTGCCAGCAGCCAGGCGTCGGGGGGGATCTATAATTCACCCCTCCACTTT.

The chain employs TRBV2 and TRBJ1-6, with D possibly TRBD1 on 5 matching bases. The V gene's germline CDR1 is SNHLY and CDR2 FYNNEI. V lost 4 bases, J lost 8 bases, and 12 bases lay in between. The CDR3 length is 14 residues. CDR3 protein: CASSARGIHSPLHF. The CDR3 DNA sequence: TGTGCCAGCAGTGCCCGGGGGATACATTCACCCCTCCACTTT. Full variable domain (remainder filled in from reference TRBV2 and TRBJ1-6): EPEVTQTPSHQVTQMGQEVILRCVPISNHLYFYWYRQILGQKVEFLVSFYNNEISEKSEIFDDQFSVERPDGSNFTLKIRSTKLEDSAMYFCASSARGIHSPLHFGNGTRLTVT.

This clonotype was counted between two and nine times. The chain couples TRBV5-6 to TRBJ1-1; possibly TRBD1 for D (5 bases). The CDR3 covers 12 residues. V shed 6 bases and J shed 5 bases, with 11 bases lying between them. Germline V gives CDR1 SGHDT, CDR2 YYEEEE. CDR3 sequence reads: CASTRGTTEAFF. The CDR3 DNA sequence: TGTGCCAGCACTCGTGGGACGACTGAAGCTTTCTTT.

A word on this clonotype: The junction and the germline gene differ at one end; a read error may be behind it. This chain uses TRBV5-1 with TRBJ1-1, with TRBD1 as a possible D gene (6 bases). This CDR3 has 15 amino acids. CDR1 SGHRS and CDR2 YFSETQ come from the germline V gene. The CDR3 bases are TGCGCCAGCACCCGGTGGACAGATCTTAACAATGAAGCTTTCTTT. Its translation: CASTRWTDLNNEAFF.

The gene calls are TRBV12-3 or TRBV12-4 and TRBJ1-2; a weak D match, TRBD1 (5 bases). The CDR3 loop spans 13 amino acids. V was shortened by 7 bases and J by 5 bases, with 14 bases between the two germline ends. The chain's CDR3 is CASTWDGSYGYTF. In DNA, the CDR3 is TGTGCCAGCACCTGGGACGGATCATATGGCTACACCTTC.